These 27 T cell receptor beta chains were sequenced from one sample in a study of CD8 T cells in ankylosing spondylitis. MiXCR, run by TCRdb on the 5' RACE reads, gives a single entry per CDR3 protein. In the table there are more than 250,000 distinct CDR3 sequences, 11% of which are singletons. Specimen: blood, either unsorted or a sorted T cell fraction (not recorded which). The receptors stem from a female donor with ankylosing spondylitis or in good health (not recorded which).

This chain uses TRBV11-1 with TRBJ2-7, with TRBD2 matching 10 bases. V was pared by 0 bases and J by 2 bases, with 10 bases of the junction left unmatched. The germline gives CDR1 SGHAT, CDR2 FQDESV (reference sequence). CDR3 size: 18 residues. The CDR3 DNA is TGTGCCAGCAGCTTAGCGGAAATAGCGGGGGGCCGCACCTACGAGCAGTACTTC. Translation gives CASSLAEIAGGRTYEQYF.

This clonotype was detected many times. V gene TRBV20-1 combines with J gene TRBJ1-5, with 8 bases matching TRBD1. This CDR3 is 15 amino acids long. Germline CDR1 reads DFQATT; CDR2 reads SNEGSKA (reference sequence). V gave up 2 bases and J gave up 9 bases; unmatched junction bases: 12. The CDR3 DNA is TGCAGTGCTAGACCCCAGGACAGGGATGATGGGCCCCAGCATTTT. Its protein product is CSARPQDRDDGPQHF.

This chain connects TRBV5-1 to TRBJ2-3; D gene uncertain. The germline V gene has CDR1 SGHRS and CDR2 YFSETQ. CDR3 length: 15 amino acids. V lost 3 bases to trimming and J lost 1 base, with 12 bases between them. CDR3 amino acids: CASSWSGVGTDTQYF. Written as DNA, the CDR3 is TGCGCCAGCAGCTGGTCCGGCGTCGGCACAGATACGCAGTATTTT.

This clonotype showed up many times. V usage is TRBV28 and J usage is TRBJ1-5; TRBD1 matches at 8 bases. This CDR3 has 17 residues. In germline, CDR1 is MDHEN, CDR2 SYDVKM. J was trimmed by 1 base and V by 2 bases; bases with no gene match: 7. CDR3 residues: CASSLRQRQGSNQPQHF. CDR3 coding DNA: TGTGCCAGCAGTTTAAGGCAGCGACAGGGGAGCAATCAGCCCCAGCATTTT.

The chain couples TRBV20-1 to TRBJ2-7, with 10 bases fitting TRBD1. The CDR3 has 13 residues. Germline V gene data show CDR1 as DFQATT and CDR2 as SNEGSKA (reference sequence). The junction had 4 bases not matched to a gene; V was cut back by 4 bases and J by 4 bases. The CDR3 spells CSATDRGLYEQYF. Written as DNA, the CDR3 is TGCAGTGCTACAGACAGGGGGCTTTACGAGCAGTACTTC.

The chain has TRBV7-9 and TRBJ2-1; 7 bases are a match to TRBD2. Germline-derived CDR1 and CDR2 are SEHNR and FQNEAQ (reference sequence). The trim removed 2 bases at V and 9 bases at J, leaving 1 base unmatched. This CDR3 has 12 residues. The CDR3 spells CASSLWEGEQFF. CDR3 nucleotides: TGTGCCAGCAGCTTATGGGAGGGTGAGCAGTTCTTC.

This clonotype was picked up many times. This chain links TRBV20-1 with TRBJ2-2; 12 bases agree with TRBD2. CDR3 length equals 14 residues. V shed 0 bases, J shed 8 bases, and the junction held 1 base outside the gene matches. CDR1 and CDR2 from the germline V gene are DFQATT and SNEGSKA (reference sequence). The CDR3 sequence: CSARETSGRGELFF. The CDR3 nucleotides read TGCAGTGCTAGAGAGACTAGCGGGAGAGGGGAGCTGTTTTTT.

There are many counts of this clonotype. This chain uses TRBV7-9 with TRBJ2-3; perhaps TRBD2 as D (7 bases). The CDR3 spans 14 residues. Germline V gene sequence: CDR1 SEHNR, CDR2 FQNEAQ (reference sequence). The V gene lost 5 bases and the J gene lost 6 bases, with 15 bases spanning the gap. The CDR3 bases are TGTGCCAGCAGCCTCGGGGGGCTGGTGGATACGCAGTATTTT. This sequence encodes CASSLGGLVDTQYF.

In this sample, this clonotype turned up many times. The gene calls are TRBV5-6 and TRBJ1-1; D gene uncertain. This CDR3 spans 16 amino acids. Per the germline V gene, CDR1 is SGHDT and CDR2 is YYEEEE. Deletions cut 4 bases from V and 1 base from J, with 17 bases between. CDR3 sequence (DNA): TGTGCCAGCAGCCACTGGACGGACCATGGGAACACTGAAGCTTTCTTT. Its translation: CASSHWTDHGNTEAFF.

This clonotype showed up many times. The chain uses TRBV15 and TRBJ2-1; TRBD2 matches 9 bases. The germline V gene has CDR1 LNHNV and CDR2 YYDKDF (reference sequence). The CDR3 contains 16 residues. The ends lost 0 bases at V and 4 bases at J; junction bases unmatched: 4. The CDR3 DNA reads TGTGCCACCAGCAGAGATAGACTAGCGGAATACAATGAGCAGTTCTTC. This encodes CATSRDRLAEYNEQFF.

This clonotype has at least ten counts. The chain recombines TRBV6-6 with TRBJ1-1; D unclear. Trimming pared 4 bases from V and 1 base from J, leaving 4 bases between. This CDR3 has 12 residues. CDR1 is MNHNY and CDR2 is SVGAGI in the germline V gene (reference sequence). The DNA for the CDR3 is TGTGCCAGCAGTTTTGGGAACACTGAAGCTTTCTTT. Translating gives CASSFGNTEAFF.

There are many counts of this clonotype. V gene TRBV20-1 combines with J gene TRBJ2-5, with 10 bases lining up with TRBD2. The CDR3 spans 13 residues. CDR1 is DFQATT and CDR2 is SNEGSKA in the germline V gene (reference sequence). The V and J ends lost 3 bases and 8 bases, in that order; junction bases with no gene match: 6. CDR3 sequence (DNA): TGCAGTGCTAGTGATAGCGGGGGGCTTACCCAGTACTTC. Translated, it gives CSASDSGGLTQYF.

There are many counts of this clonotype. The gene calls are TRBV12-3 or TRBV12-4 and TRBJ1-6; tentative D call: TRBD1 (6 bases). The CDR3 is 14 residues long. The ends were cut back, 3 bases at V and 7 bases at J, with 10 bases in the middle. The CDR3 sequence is CASSFGQINSPLHF. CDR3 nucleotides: TGTGCCAGCAGTTTCGGACAGATCAATTCACCCCTCCACTTT.

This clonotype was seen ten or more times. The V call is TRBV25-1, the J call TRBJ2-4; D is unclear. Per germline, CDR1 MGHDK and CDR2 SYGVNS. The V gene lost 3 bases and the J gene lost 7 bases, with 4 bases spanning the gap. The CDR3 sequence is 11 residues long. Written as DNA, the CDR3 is TGTGCCAGCAGTGAGATGAACATTCAGTACTTC. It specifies CASSEMNIQYF. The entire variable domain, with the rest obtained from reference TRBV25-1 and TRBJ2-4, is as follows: EADIYQTPRYLVIGTGKKITLECSQTMGHDKMYWYQQDPGMELHLIHYSYGVNSTEKGDLSSESTVSRIRTEHFPLTLESARPSHTSQYLCASSEMNIQYFGAGTRLSVL.

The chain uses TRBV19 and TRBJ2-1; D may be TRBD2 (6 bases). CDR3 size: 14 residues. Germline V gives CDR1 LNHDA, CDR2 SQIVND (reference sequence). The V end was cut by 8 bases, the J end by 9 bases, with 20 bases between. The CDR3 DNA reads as TGTGCCAGTCGAGGGCCATCCGGGAGCGGTGAGCAGTTCTTC. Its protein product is CASRGPSGSGEQFF.

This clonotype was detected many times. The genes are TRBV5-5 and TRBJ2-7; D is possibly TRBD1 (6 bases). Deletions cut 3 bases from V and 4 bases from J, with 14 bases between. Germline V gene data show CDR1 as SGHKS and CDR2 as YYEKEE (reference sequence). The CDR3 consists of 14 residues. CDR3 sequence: CASSSNPQGYEQYF. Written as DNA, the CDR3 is TGTGCCAGCAGCTCAAACCCACAGGGTTACGAGCAGTACTTC.

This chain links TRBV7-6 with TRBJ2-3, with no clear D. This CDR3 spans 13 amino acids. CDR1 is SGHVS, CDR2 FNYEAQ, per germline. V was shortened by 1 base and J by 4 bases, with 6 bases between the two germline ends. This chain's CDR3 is CASSLGNPDTQYF. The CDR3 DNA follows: TGTGCCAGCAGCTTAGGGAACCCAGATACGCAGTATTTT.

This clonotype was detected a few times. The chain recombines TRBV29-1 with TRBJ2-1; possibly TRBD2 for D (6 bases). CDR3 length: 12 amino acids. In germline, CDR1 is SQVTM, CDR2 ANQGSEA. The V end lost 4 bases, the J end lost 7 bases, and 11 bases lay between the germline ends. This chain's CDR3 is CSVVRRGNEQFF. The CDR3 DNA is TGCAGCGTTGTCCGTCGGGGGAATGAGCAGTTCTTC.

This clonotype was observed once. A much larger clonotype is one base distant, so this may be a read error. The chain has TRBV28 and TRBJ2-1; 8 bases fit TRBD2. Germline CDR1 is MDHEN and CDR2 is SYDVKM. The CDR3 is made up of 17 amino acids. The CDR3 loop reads CANSSTQLAENYNEQFF. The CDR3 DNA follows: TGTGCCAACAGTTCAACTCAACTAGCGGAGAACTACAATGAGCAGTTCTTC.

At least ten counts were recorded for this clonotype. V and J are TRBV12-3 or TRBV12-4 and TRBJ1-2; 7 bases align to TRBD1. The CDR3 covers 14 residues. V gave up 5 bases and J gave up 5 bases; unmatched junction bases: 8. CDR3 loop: CASSLSRGDYGYTF. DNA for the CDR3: TGTGCCAGCAGTCTCTCCAGGGGGGATTATGGCTACACCTTC.

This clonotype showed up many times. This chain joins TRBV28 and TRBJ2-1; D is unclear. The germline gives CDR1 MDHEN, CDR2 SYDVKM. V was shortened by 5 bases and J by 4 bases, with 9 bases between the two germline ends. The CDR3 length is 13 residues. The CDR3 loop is CASSPTNYNEQFF. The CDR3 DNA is TGTGCCAGCAGTCCGACCAATTACAATGAGCAGTTCTTC.

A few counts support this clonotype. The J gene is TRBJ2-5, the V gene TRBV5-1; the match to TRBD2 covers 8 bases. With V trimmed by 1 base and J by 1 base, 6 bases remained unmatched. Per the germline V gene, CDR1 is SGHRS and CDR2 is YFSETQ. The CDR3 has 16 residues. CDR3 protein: CASSLSVAGPQETQYF. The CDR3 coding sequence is TGCGCCAGCAGCTTGTCGGTAGCGGGGCCCCAAGAGACCCAGTACTTC.

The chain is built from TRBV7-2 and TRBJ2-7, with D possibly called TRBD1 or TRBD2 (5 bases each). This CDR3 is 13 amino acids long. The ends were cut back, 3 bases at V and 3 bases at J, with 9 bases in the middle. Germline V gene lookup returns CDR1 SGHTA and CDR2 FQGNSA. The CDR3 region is CASSFRGDYEQYF. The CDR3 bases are TGTGCCAGCAGCTTTAGGGGAGACTACGAGCAGTACTTC. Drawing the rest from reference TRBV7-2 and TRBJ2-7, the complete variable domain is GAGVSQSPSNKVTEKGKDVELRCDPISGHTALYWYRQSLGQGLEFLIYFQGNSAPDKSGLPSDRFSAERTGGSVSTLTIQRTQQEDSAVYLCASSFRGDYEQYFGPGTRLTVT.

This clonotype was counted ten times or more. Here the CDR3 reads CATSRNTGDRETQYF. For the CDR3, the DNA is TGTGCCACCAGCAGAAACACAGGGGATCGCGAGACCCAGTACTTC. The V call is TRBV15, the J call TRBJ2-5; 7 bases are a match to TRBD1. The V segment lost 2 bases and the J segment 5 bases; nucleotides outside the gene matches: 8. Looked up from germline, CDR1 is LNHNV and CDR2 is YYDKDF (reference sequence). The CDR3 totals 15 residues.

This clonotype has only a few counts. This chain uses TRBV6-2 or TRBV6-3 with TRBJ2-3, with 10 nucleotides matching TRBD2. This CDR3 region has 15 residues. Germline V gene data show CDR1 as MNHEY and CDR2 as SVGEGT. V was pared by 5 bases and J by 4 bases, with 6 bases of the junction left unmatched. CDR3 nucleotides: TGTGCCAGCAGTCAAGAAGCGGGAGGGGCAGATACGCAGTATTTT. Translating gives CASSQEAGGADTQYF.

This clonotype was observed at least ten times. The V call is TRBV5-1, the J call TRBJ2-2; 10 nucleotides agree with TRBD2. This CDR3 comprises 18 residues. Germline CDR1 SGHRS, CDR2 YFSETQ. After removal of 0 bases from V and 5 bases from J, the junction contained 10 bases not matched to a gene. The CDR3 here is CASSLGWLAGEGTGELFF. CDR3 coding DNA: TGCGCCAGCAGCTTGGGTTGGCTAGCGGGAGAAGGAACCGGGGAGCTGTTTTTT.

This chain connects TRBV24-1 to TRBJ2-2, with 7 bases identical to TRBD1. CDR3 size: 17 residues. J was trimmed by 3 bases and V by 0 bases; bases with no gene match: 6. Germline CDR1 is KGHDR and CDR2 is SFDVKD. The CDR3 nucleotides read TGTGCCACCAGTGATTTGAGCAGGGGGTTTGACACCGGGGAGCTGTTTTTT. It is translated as CATSDLSRGFDTGELFF.